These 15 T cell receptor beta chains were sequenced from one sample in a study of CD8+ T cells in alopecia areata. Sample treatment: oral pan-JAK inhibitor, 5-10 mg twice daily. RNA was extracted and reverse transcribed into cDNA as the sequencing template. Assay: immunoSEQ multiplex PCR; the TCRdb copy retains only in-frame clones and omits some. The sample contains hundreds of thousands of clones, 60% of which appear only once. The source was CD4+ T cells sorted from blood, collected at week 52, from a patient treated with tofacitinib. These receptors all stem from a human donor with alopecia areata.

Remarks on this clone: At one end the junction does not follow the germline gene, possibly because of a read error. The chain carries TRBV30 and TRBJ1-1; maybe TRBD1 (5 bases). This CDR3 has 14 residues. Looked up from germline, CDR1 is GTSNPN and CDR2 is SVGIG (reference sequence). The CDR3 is CAWSFGPTDTETFF. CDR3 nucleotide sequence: TGTGCCTGGAGTTTCGGTCCGACGGACACTGAAACTTTCTTT.

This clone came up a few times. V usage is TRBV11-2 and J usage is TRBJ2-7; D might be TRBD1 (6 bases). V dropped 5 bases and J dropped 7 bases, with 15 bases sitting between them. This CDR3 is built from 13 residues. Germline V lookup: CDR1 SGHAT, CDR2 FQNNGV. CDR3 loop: CASSQGTSGEQYF. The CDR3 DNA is TGTGCCAGCAGCCAAGGGACATCGGGGGAGCAGTACTTC.

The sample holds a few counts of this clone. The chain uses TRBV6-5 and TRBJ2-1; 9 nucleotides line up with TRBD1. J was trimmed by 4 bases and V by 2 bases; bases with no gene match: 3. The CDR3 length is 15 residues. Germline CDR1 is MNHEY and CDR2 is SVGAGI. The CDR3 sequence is CASSYTGGSYNEQFF. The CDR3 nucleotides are TGTGCCAGCAGTTACACAGGGGGCTCTTACAATGAGCAGTTCTTC.

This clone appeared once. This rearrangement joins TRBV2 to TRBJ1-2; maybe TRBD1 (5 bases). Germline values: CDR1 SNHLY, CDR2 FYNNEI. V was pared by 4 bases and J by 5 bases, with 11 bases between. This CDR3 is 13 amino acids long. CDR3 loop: CASSGRGRYGYTF. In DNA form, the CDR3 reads TGTGCCAGCAGTGGAAGGGGTAGATATGGCTACACCTTC.

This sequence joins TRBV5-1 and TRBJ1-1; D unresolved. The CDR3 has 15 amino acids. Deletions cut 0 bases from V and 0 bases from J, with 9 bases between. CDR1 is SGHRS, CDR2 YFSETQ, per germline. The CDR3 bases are TGCGCCAGCAGCTTGGAATCGGCGCTGAACACTGAAGCTTTCTTT. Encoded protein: CASSLESALNTEAFF.

The CDR3 region has the DNA TGTGCCAGCAGCTTAGCCGGGGGTGTAGTGGATTCACCCCTCCACTTT. Translation gives CASSLAGGVVDSPLHF. The V call is TRBV7-9, the J call TRBJ1-6, with D possibly TRBD1 on 5 matching bases. CDR1 is SEHNR and CDR2 is FQNEAQ in the germline V gene (reference sequence). The CDR3 is made up of 16 amino acids. V gave up 0 bases and J gave up 8 bases, with 14 bases separating them. Full variable domain (rest looked up from reference TRBV7-9 and TRBJ1-6): DTGVSQNPRHKITKRGQNVTFRCDPISEHNRLYWYRQTLGQGPEFLTYFQNEAQLEKSRLLSDRFSAERPKGSFSTLEIQRTEQGDSAMYLCASSLAGGVVDSPLHFGNGTRLTVT.

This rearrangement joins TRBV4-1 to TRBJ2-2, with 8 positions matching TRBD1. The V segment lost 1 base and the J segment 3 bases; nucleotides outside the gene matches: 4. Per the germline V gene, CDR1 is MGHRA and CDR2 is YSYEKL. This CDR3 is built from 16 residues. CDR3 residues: CASSQGDRSDTGELFF. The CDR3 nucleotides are TGCGCCAGCAGCCAAGGGGACAGGTCGGACACCGGGGAGCTGTTTTTT.

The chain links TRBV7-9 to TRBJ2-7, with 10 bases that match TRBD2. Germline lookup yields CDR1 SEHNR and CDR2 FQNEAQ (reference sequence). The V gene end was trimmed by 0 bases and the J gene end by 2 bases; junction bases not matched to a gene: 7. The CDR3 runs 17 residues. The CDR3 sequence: CASSLARASGGPYEQYF. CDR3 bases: TGTGCCAGCAGCTTAGCGCGAGCTAGCGGGGGACCCTACGAGCAGTACTTC. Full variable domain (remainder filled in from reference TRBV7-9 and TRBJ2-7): DTGVSQNPRHKITKRGQNVTFRCDPISEHNRLYWYRQTLGQGPEFLTYFQNEAQLEKSRLLSDRFSAERPKGSFSTLEIQRTEQGDSAMYLCASSLARASGGPYEQYFGPGTRLTVT.

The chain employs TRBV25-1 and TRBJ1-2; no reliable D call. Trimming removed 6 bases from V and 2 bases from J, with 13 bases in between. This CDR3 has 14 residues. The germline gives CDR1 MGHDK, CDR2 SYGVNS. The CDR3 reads CASSPIGLNYGYTF. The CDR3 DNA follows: TGTGCCAGCAGCCCCATCGGGCTGAACTATGGCTACACCTTC.

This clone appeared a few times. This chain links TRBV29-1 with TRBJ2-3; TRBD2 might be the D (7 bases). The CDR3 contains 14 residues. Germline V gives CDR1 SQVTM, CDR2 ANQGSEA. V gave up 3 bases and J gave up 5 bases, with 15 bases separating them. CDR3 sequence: CSVDRGAEKDTQYF. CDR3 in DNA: TGCAGCGTTGACCGGGGGGCGGAAAAAGATACGCAGTATTTT.

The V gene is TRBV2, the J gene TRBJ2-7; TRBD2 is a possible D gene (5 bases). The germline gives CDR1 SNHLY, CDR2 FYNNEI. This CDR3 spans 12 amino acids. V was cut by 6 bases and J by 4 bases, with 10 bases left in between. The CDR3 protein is CASRLVFYEQYF. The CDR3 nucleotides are TGTGCCAGCAGACTAGTTTTTTACGAGCAGTACTTC.

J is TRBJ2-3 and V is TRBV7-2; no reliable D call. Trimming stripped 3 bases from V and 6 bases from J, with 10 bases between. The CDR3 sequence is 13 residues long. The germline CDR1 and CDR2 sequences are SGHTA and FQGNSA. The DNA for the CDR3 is TGTGCCAGCAGCTTGCTGATTGGGGATACGCAGTATTTT. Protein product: CASSLLIGDTQYF. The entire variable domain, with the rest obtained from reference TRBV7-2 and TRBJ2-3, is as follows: GAGVSQSPSNKVTEKGKDVELRCDPISGHTALYWYRQSLGQGLEFLIYFQGNSAPDKSGLPSDRFSAERTGGSVSTLTIQRTQQEDSAVYLCASSLLIGDTQYFGPGTRLTVL.

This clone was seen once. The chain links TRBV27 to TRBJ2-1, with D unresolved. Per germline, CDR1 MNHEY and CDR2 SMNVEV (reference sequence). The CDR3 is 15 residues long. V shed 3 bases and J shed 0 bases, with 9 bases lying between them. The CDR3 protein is CASSFSLDSYNEQFF. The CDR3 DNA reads TGTGCCAGCAGTTTCTCACTTGACTCCTACAATGAGCAGTTCTTC.

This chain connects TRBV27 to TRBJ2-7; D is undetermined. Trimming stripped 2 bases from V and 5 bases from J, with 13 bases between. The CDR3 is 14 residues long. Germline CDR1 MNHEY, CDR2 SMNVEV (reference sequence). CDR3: CASSLRTSWDEQYF. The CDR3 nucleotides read TGTGCCAGCAGTTTACGGACGTCGTGGGACGAGCAGTACTTC.

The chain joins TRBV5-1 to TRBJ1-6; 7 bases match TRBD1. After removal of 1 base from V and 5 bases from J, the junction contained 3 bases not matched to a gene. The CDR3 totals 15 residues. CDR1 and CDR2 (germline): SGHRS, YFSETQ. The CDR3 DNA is TGCGCCAGCAGCTTGTGGGACAGCAATAATTCACCCCTCCACTTT. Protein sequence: CASSLWDSNNSPLHF.